A selection of T cell receptor beta chains follows, all from one sample in a study of T cell changes during pregnancy in multiple sclerosis. TCRdb's table, derived via immunoSEQ multiplex PCR, lists solely in-frame clones and lacks some. The top ten hold 0.2% of the sample, which has around 52,000 clones, 92% seen once. Sequenced here: CD4+ T cells from peripheral blood mononuclear cells, sampled in the second trimester of pregnancy. Receptor source: a female donor with multiple sclerosis, enrolled in a pregnancy study. Each CDR3 is given with its conserved first and last residue. D genes are given only for firm matches. Expanded clones are given a class, and other clones once, few, many or no size at all.

J | size | V | D | DNA | CDR3
TRBJ2-3 | NA | TRBV5-1 | NA | TGCGCCAGCAGCTTGGGGGCTAGCGTGGTTCAAGATACGCAGTATTTT | CASSLGASVVQDTQYF
TRBJ1-2 | NA | TRBV19 | NA | TGTGCCAGTAGAATGGTAGGGGCGCAAGGCTACACCTTC | CASRMVGAQGYTF
TRBJ2-3 | NA | TRBV4-2 | TRBD2 | TGTGCCAGCAGCCAGTACCAAACCTGGACTAGCGGCCACACAGATACGCAGTATTTT | CASSQYQTWTSGHTDTQYF
TRBJ2-7 | NA | TRBV5-1 | NA | TGCGCCAGCAGCTTGGACAGGGTGTCCTACGAGCAGTACTTC | CASSLDRVSYEQYF
TRBJ2-7 | few | TRBV30 | NA | TGTGCCTGGAGTGTAGACAGTACCTACGAGCAGTACTTC | CAWSVDSTYEQYF
TRBJ2-1 | NA | TRBV2 | NA | TGTGCCAGCAGTGAAATCAGCAGGGCTCTTGAGCAGTTCTTC | CASSEISRALEQFF
TRBJ1-2 | NA | TRBV25-1 | TRBD1 | TGTGCCAGCAGTGAATGGCCGGGACAGCCGAATGGCTACACCTTC | CASSEWPGQPNGYTF
TRBJ1-2 | NA | TRBV15 | NA | TGTGCCACCAGCAGAGCAGGGCCTATTGGCTACACCTTC | CATSRAGPIGYTF
TRBJ1-6 | NA | TRBV2 | NA | TGTGCCAGCAGTGAAGTCGGGGGCTATAATTCACCCCTCCACTTT | CASSEVGGYNSPLHF
TRBJ1-2 | NA | TRBV6-1 | NA | TGTGCCAGCAGGGGGGGGACTTTCTATGGCTACACCTTC | CASRGGTFYGYTF
TRBJ2-3 | NA | TRBV2 | NA | TGTGCCAGCAGTAGTTTTATGACTAGCACAGATACGCAGTATTTT | CASSSFMTSTDTQYF
TRBJ2-7 | NA | TRBV6-6 | NA | TGTGCCAGCAGTTACCCTCCGACAGGCCCCTACGAGCAGTACTTC | CASSYPPTGPYEQYF
TRBJ1-5 | NA | TRBV28 | NA | TGTGCCAGCAACTCACAGCATAGCAATCAGCCCCAGCATTTT | CASNSQHSNQPQHF
TRBJ2-5 | NA | TRBV7-6 | TRBD2 | TGTGCCAGCAGCTTAGTAGGCGGGAGGGAGACCCAGTACTTC | CASSLVGGRETQYF
TRBJ2-2 | NA | TRBV30 | TRBD2 | TGTGCCTGGAGTGTTCGGACTAGCGGGAGGCCCGGGGAGCTGTTTTTT | CAWSVRTSGRPGELFF
TRBJ2-7 | NA | TRBV7-6 | NA | TGTGCCAGCAGCTTAGAGTTGGTAGGCAGGGGCGAGCAGTACTTC | CASSLELVGRGEQYF
TRBJ2-4 | once | TRBV6-1 | NA | TGTGCCAGCAGAAAGACAGCTTCTGACGGATACATTCAGTACTTC | CASRKTASDGYIQYF